These 15 T cell receptor beta chains were all obtained from the same sample, sequenced in a study of control samples from healthy donors and cancer patients (dated by TCRdb to 2020 to 2022). The library relied on the immunoSEQ multiplex PCR assay. Not all clones reach the TCRdb copy of this immuneACCESS table, which keeps in-frame sequences only. Checked studies attribute under half of the gap to unresolved V genes and leave the rest unexplained. A total of some 140,000 clones appear in this sample, roughly 92% of them only once. The leading ten clones occupy 11% of the sample. Sequenced material: blood. The receptors stem from a man younger than 45 in good health.

This chain links TRBV19 with TRBJ2-7; D is perhaps TRBD1 (5 bases). V was clipped by 3 bases and J by 2 bases, with 11 bases between them. CDR3 length: 14 residues. Germline loops: CDR1 LNHDA, CDR2 SQIVND (reference sequence). CDR3 loop: CASSIQGNPYEQYF. CDR3 nucleotide sequence: TGTGCCAGTAGTATCCAGGGTAACCCCTACGAGCAGTACTTC.

The table lists this clone with a count of one. The chain is built from TRBV30 and TRBJ1-5; D possibly corresponds to TRBD1 (6 bases). Trimming removed 0 bases at V and 6 bases at J, with 24 bases between. The CDR3 is made up of 18 amino acids. Germline-derived CDR1 and CDR2 are GTSNPN and SVGIG (reference sequence). The CDR3 DNA is TGTGCCTGGAGTGTACTTCTCGGGGGGCGCGTTCACACTCAGCCCCAGCATTTT. Encoded protein: CAWSVLLGGRVHTQPQHF. The variable domain in full, completed from reference TRBV30 and TRBJ1-5, reads SQTIHQWPATLVQPVGSPLSLECTVEGTSNPNLYWYRQAAGRGLQLLFYSVGIGQISSEVPQNLSASRPQDRQFILSSKKLLLSDSGFYLCAWSVLLGGRVHTQPQHFGDGTRLSIL.

This chain connects TRBV1 to TRBJ2-3; the DNA was not used to check the table's D call, TRBD2. TRBV1 is recorded as a pseudogene. The CDR3 runs to 15 residues. DNA of the CDR3: TGCACCAGCAGCCAGCAGCGGGTGAGCACAGATACGCAGTATTTT. It is translated as CTSSQQRVSTDTQYF.

The J gene is TRBJ2-1, the V gene TRBV11-2; D is perhaps TRBD1 (6 bases). The CDR3 runs 17 residues. V was shortened by 1 base and J by 7 bases, with 20 bases between the two germline ends. CDR1 is SGHAT, CDR2 FQNNGV, per germline. The CDR3 region is CASSLGNRVLSPNEQFF. Here the CDR3 DNA reads TGTGCCAGCAGCTTAGGGAACAGGGTACTATCCCCAAATGAGCAGTTCTTC.

This clone was recorded only once. The CDR3 sequence: CASSLAPRHDTQYF. The CDR3 DNA is TGTGCCAGCAGCTTGGCACCGCGGCACGATACGCAGTATTTT. This rearrangement joins TRBV7-9 to TRBJ2-3; no clear D. The V end was cut by 3 bases, the J end by 6 bases, with 13 bases between. The length of the CDR3 is 14 residues. CDR1 is SEHNR, CDR2 FQNEAQ, per germline (reference sequence).

V is TRBV28 and J is TRBJ1-4, with 10 bases fitting TRBD1. There are 16 residues in the CDR3. The ends lost 5 bases at V and 7 bases at J; junction bases unmatched: 10. Germline assignment: CDR1 MDHEN and CDR2 SYDVKM. The CDR3 reads CASSGTGARLSEKLFF. The CDR3 DNA follows: TGTGCCAGCAGTGGGACAGGGGCCCGCCTAAGTGAAAAACTGTTTTTT.

This chain uses TRBV5-1 with TRBJ2-1; D gene uncertain. V lost 2 bases, J lost 2 bases, and 8 bases lay in between. Looked up from germline, CDR1 is SGHRS and CDR2 is YFSETQ. The CDR3 runs 14 residues. The DNA for the CDR3 is TGCGCCAGCAGCTTACGCGGAACCTACAATGAGCAGTTCTTC. Amino acids: CASSLRGTYNEQFF.

This chain connects TRBV2 to TRBJ2-5; possibly TRBD1 or TRBD2 for D (6 bases each). This CDR3 region has 16 residues. Germline V gene lookup returns CDR1 SNHLY and CDR2 FYNNEI. V lost 7 bases and J 0 bases, leaving 18 bases between the germline ends. The CDR3 loop is CASKRHRGRDQETQYF. Here the CDR3 DNA reads TGTGCCAGCAAGAGGCACCGGGGGCGCGACCAAGAGACCCAGTACTTC.

J is TRBJ2-1 and V is TRBV7-9; 7 bases map to TRBD1. The trim removed 5 bases at V and 0 bases at J, leaving 4 bases unmatched. The germline V gene has CDR1 SEHNR and CDR2 FQNEAQ (reference sequence). The CDR3 contains 15 residues. The CDR3 sequence: CASSQGTVSYNEQFF. CDR3 coding DNA: TGTGCCAGCAGCCAGGGGACAGTCTCCTACAATGAGCAGTTCTTC. The full variable domain, rest sourced from reference TRBV7-9 and TRBJ2-1, is DTGVSQNPRHKITKRGQNVTFRCDPISEHNRLYWYRQTLGQGPEFLTYFQNEAQLEKSRLLSDRFSAERPKGSFSTLEIQRTEQGDSAMYLCASSQGTVSYNEQFFGPGTRLTVL.

The chain uses TRBV5-6 and TRBJ2-7, with 7 bases lining up with TRBD2. V gave up 0 bases and J gave up 2 bases; unmatched junction bases: 11. The CDR3 consists of 17 residues. Germline-derived CDR1 and CDR2 are SGHDT and YYEEEE. CDR3 loop: CASSLERGGSETYEQYF. For the CDR3, the DNA is TGTGCCAGCAGCTTGGAAAGGGGAGGGTCTGAAACCTACGAGCAGTACTTC.

J is TRBJ1-2 and V is TRBV30, with TRBD1 as a possible D gene (6 bases). V dropped 5 bases and J dropped 6 bases, with 16 bases sitting between them. The CDR3 contains 13 residues. CDR1 and CDR2 from the germline V gene are GTSNPN and SVGIG (reference sequence). The CDR3 DNA follows: TGTGCCTGGTCAACAGGGAGGATGGATGGCTACACCTTC. Translating it yields CAWSTGRMDGYTF.

The rearrangement joins TRBV28 to TRBJ1-2, with TRBD1 matching over 9 bases. From germline, CDR1 is MDHEN and CDR2 SYDVKM. V dropped 9 bases and J dropped 4; count of bases not matched to a gene: 15. This CDR3 has 16 amino acids. The CDR3 DNA follows: TGTGCCAGTACTATGTTACAGGGGGCTAATGGCTATGGCTACACCTTC. Amino acid sequence: CASTMLQGANGYGYTF.

V usage is TRBV13 and J usage is TRBJ2-7; 8 nucleotides agree with TRBD2. The ends lost 0 bases at V and 2 bases at J; junction bases unmatched: 3. The CDR3 loop spans 15 amino acids. Germline values: CDR1 PRHDT, CDR2 FYEKMQ (reference sequence). CDR3 DNA: TGTGCCAGCAGCTTAGGCCCGGGGGGGGCCTACGAGCAGTACTTC. It is translated as CASSLGPGGAYEQYF.

The chain employs TRBV3-1 (or the pseudogene TRBV3-2) and TRBJ1-2; 9 nucleotides align to TRBD1. With V trimmed by 1 base and J by 7 bases, 4 bases remained unmatched. The germline V gene encodes CDR1 LGHDT and CDR2 YNNKEL (reference sequence). The CDR3 runs to 14 residues. The CDR3 nucleotides read TGTGCCAGCAGCCAAGGGACAGGGGCAGGTGGCTACACCTTC. Protein: CASSQGTGAGGYTF.

The chain combines TRBV27 with TRBJ1-1, with unresolved D. Trimming pared 3 bases from V and 2 bases from J, leaving 7 bases between. This CDR3 has 13 amino acids. Germline V gene sequence: CDR1 MNHEY, CDR2 SMNVEV (reference sequence). This CDR3 reads CASSFPGNTEAFF. DNA of the CDR3: TGTGCCAGCAGTTTTCCGGGAAACACTGAAGCTTTCTTT.